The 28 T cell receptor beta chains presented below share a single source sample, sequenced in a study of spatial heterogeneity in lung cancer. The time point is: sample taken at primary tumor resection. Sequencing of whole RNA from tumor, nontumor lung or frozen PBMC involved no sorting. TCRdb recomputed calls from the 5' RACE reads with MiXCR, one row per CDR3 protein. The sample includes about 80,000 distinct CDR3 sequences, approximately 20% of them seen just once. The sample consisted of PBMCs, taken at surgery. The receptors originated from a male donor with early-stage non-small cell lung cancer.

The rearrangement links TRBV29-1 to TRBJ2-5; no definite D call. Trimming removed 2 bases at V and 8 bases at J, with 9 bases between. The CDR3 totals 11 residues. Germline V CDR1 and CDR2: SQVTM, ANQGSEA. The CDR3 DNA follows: TGCAGCGTTGAAAAGGCGGAAACCCAGTACTTC. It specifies CSVEKAETQYF.

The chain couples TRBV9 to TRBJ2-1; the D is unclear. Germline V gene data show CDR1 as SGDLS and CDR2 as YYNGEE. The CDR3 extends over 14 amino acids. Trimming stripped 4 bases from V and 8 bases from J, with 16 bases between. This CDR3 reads CASSLNPQSYEQFF. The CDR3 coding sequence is TGTGCCAGCAGCCTGAACCCGCAGAGCTATGAGCAGTTCTTC.

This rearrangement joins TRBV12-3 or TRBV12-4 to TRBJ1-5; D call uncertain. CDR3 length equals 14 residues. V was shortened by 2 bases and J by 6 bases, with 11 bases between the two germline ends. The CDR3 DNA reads TGTGCCAGCAGTTTAAGCAGGATCGGTCAGCCCCAGCATTTT. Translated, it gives CASSLSRIGQPQHF.

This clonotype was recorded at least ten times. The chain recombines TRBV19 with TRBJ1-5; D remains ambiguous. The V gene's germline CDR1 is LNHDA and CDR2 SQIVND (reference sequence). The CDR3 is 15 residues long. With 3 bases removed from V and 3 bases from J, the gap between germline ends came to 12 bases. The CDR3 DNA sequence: TGTGCCAGTAGTATTTTGAGGGAAACCAATCAGCCCCAGCATTTT. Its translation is CASSILRETNQPQHF.

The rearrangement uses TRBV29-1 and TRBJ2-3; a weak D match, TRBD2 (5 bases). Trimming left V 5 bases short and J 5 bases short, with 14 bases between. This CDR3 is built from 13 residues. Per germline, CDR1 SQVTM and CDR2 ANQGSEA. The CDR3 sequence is CSVLGLAIDTQYF. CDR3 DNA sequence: TGCAGCGTTCTTGGACTGGCGATAGATACGCAGTATTTT.

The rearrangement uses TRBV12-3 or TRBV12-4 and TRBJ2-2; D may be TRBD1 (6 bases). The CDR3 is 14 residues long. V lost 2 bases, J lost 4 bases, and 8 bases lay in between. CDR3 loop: CASSLQGITGELFF. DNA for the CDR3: TGTGCCAGCAGTTTACAGGGGATCACCGGGGAGCTGTTTTTT.

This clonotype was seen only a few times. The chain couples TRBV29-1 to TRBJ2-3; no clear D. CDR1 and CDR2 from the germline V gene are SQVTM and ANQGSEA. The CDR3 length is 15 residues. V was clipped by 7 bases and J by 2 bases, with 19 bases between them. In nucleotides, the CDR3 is TGCAGCGCTCAAAGTGTATCTCCCTTCACAGATACGCAGTATTTT. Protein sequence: CSAQSVSPFTDTQYF.

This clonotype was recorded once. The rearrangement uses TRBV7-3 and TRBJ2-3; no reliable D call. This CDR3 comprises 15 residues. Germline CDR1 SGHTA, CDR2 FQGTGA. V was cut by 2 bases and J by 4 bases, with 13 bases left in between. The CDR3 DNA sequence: TGTGCCAGCAGCTTAGGAATTGCTTCCCCAGATACGCAGTATTTT. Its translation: CASSLGIASPDTQYF.

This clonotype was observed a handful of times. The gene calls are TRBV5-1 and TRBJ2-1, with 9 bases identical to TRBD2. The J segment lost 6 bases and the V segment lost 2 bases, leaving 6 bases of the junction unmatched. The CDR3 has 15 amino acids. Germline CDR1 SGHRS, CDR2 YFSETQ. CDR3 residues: CASSFLAGSPNEQFF. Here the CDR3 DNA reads TGCGCCAGCAGCTTCCTAGCGGGAAGTCCCAATGAGCAGTTCTTC. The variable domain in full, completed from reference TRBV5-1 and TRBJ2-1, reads KAGVTQTPRYLIKTRGQQVTLSCSPISGHRSVSWYQQTPGQGLQFLFEYFSETQRNKGNFPGRFSGRQFSNSRSEMNVSTLELGDSALYLCASSFLAGSPNEQFFGPGTRLTVL.

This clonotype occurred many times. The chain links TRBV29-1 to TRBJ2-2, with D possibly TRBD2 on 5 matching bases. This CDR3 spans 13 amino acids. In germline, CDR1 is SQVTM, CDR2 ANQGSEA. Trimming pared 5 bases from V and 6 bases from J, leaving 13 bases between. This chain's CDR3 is CSVLHGVAGELFF. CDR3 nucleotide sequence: TGCAGCGTTCTACACGGGGTGGCCGGGGAGCTGTTTTTT.

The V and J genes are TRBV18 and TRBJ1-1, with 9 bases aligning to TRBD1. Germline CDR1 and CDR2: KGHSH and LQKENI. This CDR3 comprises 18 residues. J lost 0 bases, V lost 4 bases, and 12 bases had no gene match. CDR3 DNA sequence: TGTGCCAGCTCACTCCTCCGCGGGACAGGGACAATGAACACTGAAGCTTTCTTT. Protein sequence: CASSLLRGTGTMNTEAFF.

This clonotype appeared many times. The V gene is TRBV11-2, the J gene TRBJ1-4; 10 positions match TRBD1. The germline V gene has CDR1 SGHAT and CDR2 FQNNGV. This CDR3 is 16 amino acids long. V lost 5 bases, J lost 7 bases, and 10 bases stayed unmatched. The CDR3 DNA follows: TGTGCCAGCAGCCGAATCTCCGGGACAGGGGTTGAAAAACTGTTTTTT. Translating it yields CASSRISGTGVEKLFF.

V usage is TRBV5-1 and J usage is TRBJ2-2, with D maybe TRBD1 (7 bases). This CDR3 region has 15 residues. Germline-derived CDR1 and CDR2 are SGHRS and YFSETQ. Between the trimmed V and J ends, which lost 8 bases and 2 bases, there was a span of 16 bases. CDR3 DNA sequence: TGCGCCAGTATCGGAGGGACAGCCAACACCGGGGAGCTGTTTTTT. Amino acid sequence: CASIGGTANTGELFF.

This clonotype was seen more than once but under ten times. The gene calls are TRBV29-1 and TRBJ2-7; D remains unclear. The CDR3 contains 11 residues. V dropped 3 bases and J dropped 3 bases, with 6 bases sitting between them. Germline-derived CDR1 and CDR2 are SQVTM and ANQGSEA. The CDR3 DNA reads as TGCAGCGTTGATAGTAACTACGAGCAGTACTTC. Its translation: CSVDSNYEQYF.

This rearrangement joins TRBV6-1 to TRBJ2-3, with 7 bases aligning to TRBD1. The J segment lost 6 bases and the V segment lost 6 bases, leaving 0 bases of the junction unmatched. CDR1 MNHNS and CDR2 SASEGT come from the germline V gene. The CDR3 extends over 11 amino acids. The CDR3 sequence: CASRQGDTQYF. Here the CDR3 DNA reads TGTGCCAGCAGACAGGGGGATACGCAGTATTTT.

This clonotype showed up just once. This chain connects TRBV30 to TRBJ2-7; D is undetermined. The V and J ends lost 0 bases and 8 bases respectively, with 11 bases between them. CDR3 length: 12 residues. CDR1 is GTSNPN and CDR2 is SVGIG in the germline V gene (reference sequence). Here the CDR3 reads CAWSVRKGKQYF. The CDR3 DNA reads TGTGCCTGGAGTGTACGGAAGGGAAAGCAGTACTTC.

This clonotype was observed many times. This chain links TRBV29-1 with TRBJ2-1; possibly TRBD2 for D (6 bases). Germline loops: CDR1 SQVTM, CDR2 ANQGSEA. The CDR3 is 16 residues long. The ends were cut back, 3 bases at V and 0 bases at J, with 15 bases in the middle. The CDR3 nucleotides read TGCAGCGTTGAGGAATCTAGCGTTAGCTCCTACAATGAGCAGTTCTTC. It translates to CSVEESSVSSYNEQFF.

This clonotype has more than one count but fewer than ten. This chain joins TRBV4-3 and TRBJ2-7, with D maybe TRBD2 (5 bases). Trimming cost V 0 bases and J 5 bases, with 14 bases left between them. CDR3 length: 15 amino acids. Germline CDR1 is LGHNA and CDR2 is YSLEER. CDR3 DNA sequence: TGCGCCAGCAGCCAAGATCTTGGGAGAGAGAACGAGCAGTACTTC. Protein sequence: CASSQDLGRENEQYF.

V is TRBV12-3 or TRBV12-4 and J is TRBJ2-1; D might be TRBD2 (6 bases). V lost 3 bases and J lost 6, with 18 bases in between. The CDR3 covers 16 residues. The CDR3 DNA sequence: TGTGCCAGCAGTTTCTTCGGGGGAGGCACGGGCAATGAGCAGTTCTTC. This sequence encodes CASSFFGGGTGNEQFF.

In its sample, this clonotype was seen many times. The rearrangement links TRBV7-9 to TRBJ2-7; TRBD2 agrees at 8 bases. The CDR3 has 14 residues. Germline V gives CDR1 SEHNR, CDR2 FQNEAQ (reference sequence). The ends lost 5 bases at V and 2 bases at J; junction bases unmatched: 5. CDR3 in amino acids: CASSPGLATYEQYF. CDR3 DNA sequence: TGTGCCAGCAGCCCAGGACTAGCCACCTACGAGCAGTACTTC. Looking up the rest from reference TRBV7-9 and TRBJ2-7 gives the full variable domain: DTGVSQNPRHKITKRGQNVTFRCDPISEHNRLYWYRQTLGQGPEFLTYFQNEAQLEKSRLLSDRFSAERPKGSFSTLEIQRTEQGDSAMYLCASSPGLATYEQYFGPGTRLTVT.

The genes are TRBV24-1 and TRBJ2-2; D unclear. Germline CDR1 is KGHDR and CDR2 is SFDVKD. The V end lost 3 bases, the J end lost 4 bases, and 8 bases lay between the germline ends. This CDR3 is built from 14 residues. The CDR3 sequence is CATSDPLGTGELFF. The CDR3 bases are TGTGCCACCAGTGATCCGCTAGGCACCGGGGAGCTGTTTTTT.

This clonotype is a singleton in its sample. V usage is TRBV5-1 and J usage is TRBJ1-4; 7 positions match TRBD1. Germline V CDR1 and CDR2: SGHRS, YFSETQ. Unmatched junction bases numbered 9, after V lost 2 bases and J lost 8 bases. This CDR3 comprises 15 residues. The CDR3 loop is CASSLGGTQGEKLFF. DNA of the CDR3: TGCGCCAGCAGCTTAGGGGGCACCCAGGGCGAAAAACTGTTTTTT.

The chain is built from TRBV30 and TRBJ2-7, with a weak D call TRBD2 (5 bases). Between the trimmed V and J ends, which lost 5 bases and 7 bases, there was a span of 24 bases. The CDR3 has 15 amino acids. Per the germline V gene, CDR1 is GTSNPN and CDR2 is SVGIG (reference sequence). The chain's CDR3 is CAWGLSGITREEQYF. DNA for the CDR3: TGTGCCTGGGGATTGTCGGGGATTACCCGAGAGGAGCAGTACTTC.

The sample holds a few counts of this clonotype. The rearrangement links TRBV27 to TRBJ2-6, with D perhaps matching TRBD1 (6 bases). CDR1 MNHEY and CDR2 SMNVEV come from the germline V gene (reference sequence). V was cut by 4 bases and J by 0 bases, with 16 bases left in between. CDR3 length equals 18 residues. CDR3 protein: CASSSQGLKSSGANVLTF. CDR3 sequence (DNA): TGTGCCAGCAGTTCACAGGGCCTAAAATCCTCTGGGGCCAACGTCCTGACTTTC.

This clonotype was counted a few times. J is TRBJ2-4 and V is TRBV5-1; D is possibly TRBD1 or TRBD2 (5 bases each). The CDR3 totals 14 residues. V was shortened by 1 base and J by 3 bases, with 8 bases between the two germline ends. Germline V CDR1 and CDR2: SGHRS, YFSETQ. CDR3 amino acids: CASSLMGDKNIQYF. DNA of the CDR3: TGCGCCAGCAGCTTGATGGGGGACAAAAACATTCAGTACTTC.

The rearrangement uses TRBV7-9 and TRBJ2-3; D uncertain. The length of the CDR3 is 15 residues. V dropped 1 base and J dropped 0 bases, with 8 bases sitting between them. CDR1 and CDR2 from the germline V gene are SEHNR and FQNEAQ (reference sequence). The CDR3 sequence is CASSLGSGSTDTQYF. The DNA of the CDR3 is TGTGCCAGCAGCTTAGGCTCCGGGAGCACAGATACGCAGTATTTT.

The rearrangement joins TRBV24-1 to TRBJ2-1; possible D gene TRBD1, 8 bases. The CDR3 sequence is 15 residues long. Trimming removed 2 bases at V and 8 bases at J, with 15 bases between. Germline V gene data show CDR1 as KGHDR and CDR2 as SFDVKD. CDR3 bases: TGTGCCACCAGTGATTCCGGACAGGGAGGGGATGAGCAGTTCTTC. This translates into CATSDSGQGGDEQFF.

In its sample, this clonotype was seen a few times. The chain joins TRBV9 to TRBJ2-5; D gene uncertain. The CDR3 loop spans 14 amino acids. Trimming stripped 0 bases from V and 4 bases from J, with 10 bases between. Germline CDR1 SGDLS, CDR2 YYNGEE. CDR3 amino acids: CASSVGTLGETQYF. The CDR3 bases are TGTGCCAGCAGCGTAGGGACCCTCGGAGAGACCCAGTACTTC.